This TCR beta chain is from a study of cytomegalovirus exposure and HLA in healthy donors. Overall study results and limits: Researchers catalogued under 200 TCR beta chains as cytomegalovirus-associated.

Of note for this clone: Its antigen is not known.

With 60 Vbeta and 13 Jbeta primers, the PCR was carried out. The repertoire was sequenced with immunoSEQ multiplex PCR; TCRdb's copy has only in-frame clones and lacks some. Of roughly 150,000 clones in the sample, over 75% were seen once. Germline CDR1 is GTSNPN and CDR2 is SVGIG (reference sequence). The trim removed 5 bases at V and 1 base at J, leaving 4 bases unmatched. The CDR3 has 13 amino acids. This sequence joins TRBV30 and TRBJ1-1; TRBD1 matches 7 bases. The sample was PBMCs. The origin of this receptor is a woman in her 30s in good health and CMV-seronegative. The CDR3 bases are TGTGCCTGGTCCGGGACAGCGAACACTGAAGCTTTCTTT. This sequence encodes CAWSGTANTEAFF.